This T cell receptor beta chain was captured in a study of OX40 agonist ivuxolimab in advanced cancers. Study at large: Melanoma, hepatocellular carcinoma, head and neck or renal cell cancer occurred in dose-escalation patients.

Points from the study as a whole: Determination of antigen specificity was not performed for the expanded peripheral T cells. Some patients who did not respond also had low normalized T-cell clonal expansion.

Details on this clone: As yet, its antigen is unknown.

The repertoire was sequenced with immunoSEQ multiplex PCR; TCRdb's copy has only in-frame clones and lacks some. Here the sample spans about 36,000 clones, more than 65% being singletons. The length of the CDR3 is 14 residues. Germline-derived CDR1 and CDR2 are MNHNS and SASEGT. The receptor's source is an adult with an advanced solid tumor such as melanoma, head and neck, liver or kidney cancer. The sequencing used CD4+ or CD8+ T cells sorted from blood, collected in a trial of the OX40 agonist ivuxolimab. V gene TRBV6-1 combines with J gene TRBJ2-5, with 9 bases aligning to TRBD1. The end of the DNA is better explained by TRBJ2-7, so the J call may be wrong. The CDR3 sequence is CASSAGQGTFEQYF. CDR3 bases: TGTGCCAGCAGTGCGGGACAGGGCACCTTCGAGCAGTACTTC.